Shown below are 4 T cell receptor beta chains from a single sample sequenced in a study of T-cell reconstitution after alpha-beta-depleted transplantation in children. Researchers prepared the TCRbeta library using unique molecular identifiers, the study reports. TCRdb recomputed calls from the PCR reads with MiXCR, one row per CDR3 protein. Among approximately 30,000 distinct CDR3 sequences, about 7% were seen once, and the ten largest hold around 25%. These receptors are not linked to any known antigen. Findings and caveats of the study: Expanded clones from the graft, numbering several hundred, reportedly supplied alpha-beta T cells about two months after transplant.

The material was peripheral blood, obtained 60 days after TCRalphabeta/CD19-depleted stem cell transplant. The source of these receptors is a child under two years old who had a stem cell transplant for acute myeloid leukemia, so the T cells may come from the graft donor.

In this sample, this clonotype turned up many times. The rearrangement uses TRBV3-1 and TRBJ2-1; D possibly corresponds to TRBD2 (5 bases). The CDR3 loop spans 13 amino acids. The V end lost 1 base, the J end lost 10 bases, and 11 bases lay between the germline ends. In germline, CDR1 is LGHDT, CDR2 YNNKEL (reference sequence). The CDR3 reads CASSQALVGEQFF. The CDR3, as DNA: TGTGCCAGCAGCCAAGCACTAGTGGGGGAGCAGTTCTTC.

DNA of the CDR3: TGTGCCACCAGTGATTTTGGCCAGAACCACCAAGAGACCCAGTACTTC. Translated: CATSDFGQNHQETQYF. V is TRBV24-1 and J is TRBJ2-5, with no clear D. The CDR3 is 16 residues long. V lost 1 base to trimming and J lost 0 bases, with 11 bases between them. CDR1 and CDR2 (germline): KGHDR, SFDVKD.

This clonotype was recorded many times. Written as DNA, the CDR3 is TGTGCCATCAATTGGGACAGGTCCATGAACACTGAAGCTTTCTTT. Encoded protein: CAINWDRSMNTEAFF. This chain joins TRBV10-3 and TRBJ1-1, with 8 bases lining up with TRBD1. CDR3 length equals 15 residues. CDR1 and CDR2 (germline): ENHRY, SYGVKD. V shed 7 bases, J shed 0 bases, and the junction held 7 bases outside the gene matches.

This clonotype was detected ten times or more. The rearrangement links TRBV6-5 to TRBJ2-2; TRBD2 agrees at 11 bases. CDR3 length: 18 amino acids. Germline V gives CDR1 MNHEY, CDR2 SVGAGI. The J segment lost 5 bases and the V segment lost 0 bases, leaving 8 bases of the junction unmatched. The CDR3 protein is CASSYSNIAGGGTGELFF. CDR3 coding DNA: TGTGCCAGCAGTTACTCGAATATAGCGGGGGGGGGAACCGGGGAGCTGTTTTTT.